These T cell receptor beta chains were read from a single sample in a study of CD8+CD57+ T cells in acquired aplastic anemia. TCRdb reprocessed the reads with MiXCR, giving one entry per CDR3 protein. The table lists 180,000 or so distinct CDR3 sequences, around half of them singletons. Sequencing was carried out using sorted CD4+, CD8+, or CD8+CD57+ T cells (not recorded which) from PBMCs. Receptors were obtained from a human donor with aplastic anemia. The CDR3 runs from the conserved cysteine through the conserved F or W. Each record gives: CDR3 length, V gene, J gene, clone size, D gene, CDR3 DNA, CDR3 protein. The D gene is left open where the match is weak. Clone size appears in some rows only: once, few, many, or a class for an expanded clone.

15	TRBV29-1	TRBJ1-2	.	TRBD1	TGCAGCGTTGAACCCGACAGGGGGCGCGGGGGTGGCTACACCTTC	CSVEPDRGRGGGYTF
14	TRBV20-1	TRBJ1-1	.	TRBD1	TGCAGTGCAGACCGGACAGGAAGAGAGCCTGAAGCTTTCTTT	CSADRTGREPEAFF
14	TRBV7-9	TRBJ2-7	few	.	TGTGCCAGCAGCTGGGACGGGAGCTCCTACGAGCAGTACTTC	CASSWDGSSYEQYF
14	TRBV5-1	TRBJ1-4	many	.	TGCGCCAGCAGCTCGTACTCAACTAATGAAAAACTGTTTTTT	CASSSYSTNEKLFF
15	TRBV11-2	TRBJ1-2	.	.	TGTGCCAGCAGCTTAGAGGCGGGGGGGAACTATGGCTACACCTTC	CASSLEAGGNYGYTF
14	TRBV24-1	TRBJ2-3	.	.	TGTGCCACCGGTGATTGGGGGCGAGGAGATACGCAGTATTTT	CATGDWGRGDTQYF
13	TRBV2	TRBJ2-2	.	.	TGTGCCAGCAGTCCGTACCGCACCGGGGAGCTGTTTTTT	CASSPYRTGELFF
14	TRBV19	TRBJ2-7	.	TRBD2	TGTGCCAGTAGTACAGCGGGACCAACCTACGAGCAGTACTTC	CASSTAGPTYEQYF
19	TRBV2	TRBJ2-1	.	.	TGTGCCAGCAGTCAAACAGCGGGCAGAAGAGTCAACTCCTACAATGAGCAGTTCTTC	CASSQTAGRRVNSYNEQFF
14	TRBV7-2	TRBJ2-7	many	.	TGTGCCAGCAGCTTAGCGGGACGAGGGAGCGAGCAGTACTTC	CASSLAGRGSEQYF